The 4 T cell receptor beta chains below were found in one sample sequenced in a study of T cells after yellow fever vaccination. One entry per CDR3 protein, called by TCRdb with MiXCR from the 5' RACE reads. There are approximately 510,000 distinct CDR3 sequences in the sample; around a fifth occur only once, and roughly a sixth lies in the top ten. Sample: PBMCs, taken roughly 23 days after the first yellow fever vaccination. These receptors were collected from a man aged 18 to 29 who received the YFV17D yellow fever vaccine.

There are a few counts of this clonotype. The rearrangement uses TRBV18 and TRBJ2-5; D may be TRBD2 (6 bases). Trimming stripped 1 base from V and 2 bases from J, with 14 bases between. Germline loops: CDR1 KGHSH, CDR2 LQKENI. The CDR3 runs to 16 residues. The CDR3 DNA follows: TGTGCCAGCTCACCACGGGGGATAGCGGTACAAGAGACCCAGTACTTC. This codes for CASSPRGIAVQETQYF.

V gene TRBV12-3 or TRBV12-4 combines with J gene TRBJ1-2; 10 bases are shared with TRBD1. Trimming at V came to 6 bases and at J to 5 bases, leaving 6 bases not matched to a gene. CDR3 length: 14 amino acids. DNA for the CDR3: TGTGCCAGCAGCCCAGGGGGACAGGGGTATGGCTACACCTTC. Amino acids: CASSPGGQGYGYTF.

This rearrangement joins TRBV27 to TRBJ2-7; a weak D match, TRBD1 (6 bases). This CDR3 comprises 14 residues. With 0 bases removed from V and 3 bases from J, the gap between germline ends came to 9 bases. Germline V gene lookup returns CDR1 MNHEY and CDR2 SMNVEV (reference sequence). CDR3 sequence: CASSLSQGFYEQYF. CDR3 bases: TGTGCCAGCAGTTTATCTCAGGGGTTCTACGAGCAGTACTTC.

The CDR3 protein is CASHRFTEAFF. The CDR3, as DNA: TGTGCCAGCCACAGGTTCACTGAAGCTTTCTTT. V usage is TRBV7-2 and J usage is TRBJ1-1, with TRBD1 as a possible D gene (5 bases). Trimming left V 8 bases short and J 4 bases short, with 8 bases between. Germline lookup yields CDR1 SGHTA and CDR2 FQGNSA. The CDR3 extends over 11 amino acids.